The T cell receptor (beta chain) described here comes from a study of CD8 T cells in Susac syndrome. Regarding the study as a whole: Only a relatively small number of individuals were included in the TCR sequencing and HLA analysis.

Regarding this clonotype: Its antigen is undetermined.

Sequencing targeted TCR beta in blood CD8+ and CD4+ T cells. FACS was used to enrich TEMRA cells, whereas the CD8+ and CD4+ T cells were obtained by negative isolation. RNA in amounts of roughly 0.5 to 1 ug was reverse transcribed with random hexamers. The authors amplified TCR beta CDR3 across 54 Vbeta and 13 Jbeta using immunoSEQ multiplex PCR. TCRdb redid the calling of the immunoSEQ multiplex PCR reads with MiXCR, one entry per CDR3 protein. The sample holds some 190,000 distinct CDR3 sequences; roughly 95% are singletons and the top ten take 0.1%. The clonotype was recovered from a human donor in good health. Sequencing used CD4+ T cells from PBMCs.

The CDR3, as DNA: TGTGCCAGCAAAGTGTTCGCGGATTCACCCCTCCACTTT. Amino acid sequence: CASKVFADSPLHF. The V gene is TRBV6-2 or TRBV6-3, the J gene TRBJ1-6; no clear D gene. The germline CDR1 and CDR2 sequences are MNHEY and SVGEGT. This CDR3 spans 13 amino acids. Trimming stripped 7 bases from V and 8 bases from J, with 12 bases between.